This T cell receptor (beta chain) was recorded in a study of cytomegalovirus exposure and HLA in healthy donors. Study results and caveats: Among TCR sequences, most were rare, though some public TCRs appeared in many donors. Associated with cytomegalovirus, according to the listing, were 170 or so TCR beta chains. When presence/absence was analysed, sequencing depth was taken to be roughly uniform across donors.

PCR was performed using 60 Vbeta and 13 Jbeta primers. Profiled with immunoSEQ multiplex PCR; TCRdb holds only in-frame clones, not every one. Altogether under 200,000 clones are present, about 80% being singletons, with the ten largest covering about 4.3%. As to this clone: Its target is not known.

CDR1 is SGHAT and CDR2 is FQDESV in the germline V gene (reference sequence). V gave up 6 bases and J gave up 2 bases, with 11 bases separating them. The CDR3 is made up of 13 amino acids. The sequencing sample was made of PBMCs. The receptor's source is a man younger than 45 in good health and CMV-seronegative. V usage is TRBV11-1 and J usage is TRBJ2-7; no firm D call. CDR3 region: CASSEDLTYEQYF. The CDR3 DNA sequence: TGTGCCAGCAGTGAGGATCTGACCTACGAGCAGTACTTC. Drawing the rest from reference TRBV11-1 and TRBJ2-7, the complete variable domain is EAEVAQSPRYKITEKSQAVAFWCDPISGHATLYWYRQILGQGPELLVQFQDESVVDDSQLPKDRFSAERLKGVDSTLKIQPAELGDSAMYLCASSEDLTYEQYFGPGTRLTVT.